These T cell receptor beta chains were read from a single sample in a study of shared clonotypes between healthy human individuals. Produced via immunoSEQ multiplex PCR; TCRdb's table is partial and in-frame only. The sample has 950,000 to 1,200,000 clones, approximately 80% seen once. The specimen sequenced was memory CD4+ T cells from PBMCs. The receptors shown here come from a man between 18 and 35 years old in good health. Some clones in this sample may be carry-over from other donors' samples. Each CDR3 is given with its conserved first and last residue. The D gene is left open where the match is weak. Expanded clones are given a class, and other clones once, few, many or no size at all.

D gene	clone size	V gene	CDR3 length	J gene	CDR3 DNA	CDR3 protein
TRBD1	few	TRBV2	14	TRBJ2-1	TGTGCCAGCAAACGACAGGGACCATACAATGAGCAGTTCTTC	CASKRQGPYNEQFF
NA	once	TRBV4-1	17	TRBJ2-6	TGCGCCAGCAGCCAAGATGGATATTCTTCTGGGGCCAACGTCCTGACTTTC	CASSQDGYSSGANVLTF
NA	few	TRBV11-3	14	TRBJ2-2	TGTGCCAGCAGCTGGGATACTCGTTCCGGGGAGCTGTTTTTT	CASSWDTRSGELFF
TRBD1	NA	TRBV7-9	17	TRBJ1-2	TGTGCCAGCAGCTTAGCGGGAGGGACAGAATTTAACTATGGCTACACCTTC	CASSLAGGTEFNYGYTF
NA	NA	TRBV19	14	TRBJ2-7	TGTGCCACCCGGCCCCGGGCCAACTCCTACGAGCAGTACTTC	CATRPRANSYEQYF
TRBD2	NA	TRBV7-6	15	TRBJ2-3	TGTGCCAGCAGCTTACGCGGGAGAGCGGGAGATACGCAGTATTTT	CASSLRGRAGDTQYF
TRBD1	NA	TRBV19	14	TRBJ1-1	TGTGCCAGTAGTATCTCCCGGACAGGCACTGAAGCTTTCTTT	CASSISRTGTEAFF
TRBD1	NA	TRBV2	16	TRBJ2-3	TGTGCCAGCAGGGACAGGGAAATTGCTTTAACAGATACGCAGTATTTT	CASRDREIALTDTQYF
NA	NA	TRBV20-1	10	TRBJ1-4	TGCAGTGCTCAGGACGAAAAACTGTTTTTT	CSAQDEKLFF
NA	NA	TRBV25-1	14	TRBJ1-2	TGTGCCAGCAGTGAATTGGGGTTAGGGGGAGGCTACACCTTC	CASSELGLGGGYTF
TRBD2	NA	TRBV5-1	14	TRBJ2-3	TGCGCCAGCAGCTTGGTGGCTAGCGGGGAAACGCAGTATTTT	CASSLVASGETQYF
NA	NA	TRBV15	14	TRBJ2-7	TGTGCCACCAGCAGAGTTACAGGGTCCTACGAGCAGTACTTC	CATSRVTGSYEQYF
NA	NA	TRBV28	16	TRBJ2-2	TGTGCCAGCAGTTTACTCACAGGCCGCGGCACCGGGGAGCTGTTTTTT	CASSLLTGRGTGELFF
NA	NA	TRBV6-5	13	TRBJ1-2	TGTGCCAGCAGGCTGAGGGGGGAATATGGCTACACCTTC	CASRLRGEYGYTF
NA	once	TRBV7-2	15	TRBJ2-3	TGTGCCAGCAGCCGACTACACAGCCTCACAGATACGCAGTATTTT	CASSRLHSLTDTQYF
TRBD2	NA	TRBV28	16	TRBJ2-1	TGTGCCAGCAGCGGAAGCGGGAGGGGGACCTACAATGAGCAGTTCTTC	CASSGSGRGTYNEQFF
NA	NA	TRBV6-5	15	TRBJ2-7	TGTGCCAGCAGGCTCGCTTGGGACGGCTCCTACGAGCAGTACTTC	CASRLAWDGSYEQYF
NA	few	TRBV5-6	14	TRBJ1-1	TGTGCCAGCACGACCTTCGGACGGTGGTATGAAGCTTTCTTT	CASTTFGRWYEAFF
NA	once	TRBV11-1	11	TRBJ2-5	TGTGCCAGCAGCGCCGAAGAGACCCAGTACTTC	CASSAEETQYF
TRBD2	NA	TRBV7-2	15	TRBJ2-2	TGTGCCAGCAGCGCCAGCGGGGTGATAACCGGGGAGCTGTTTTTT	CASSASGVITGELFF
TRBD1	NA	TRBV28	13	TRBJ2-2	TGTGCCAGCCGACCAGGGGGCCAGGGGGAGCTGTTTTTT	CASRPGGQGELFF
NA	many	TRBV7-9	16	TRBJ2-1	TGTGCCAGCAGCTTAGGAAGCACGCTATCCTACAATGAGCAGTTCTTC	CASSLGSTLSYNEQFF
TRBD1	NA	TRBV5-1	13	TRBJ1-1	TGCGCCAGCAGCACGACAGGGGACACTGAAGCTTTCTTT	CASSTTGDTEAFF
NA	NA	TRBV25-1	15	TRBJ1-3	TGTGCCAGCAGTGAACAGGGCTGGGGCGGAAACACCATATATTTT	CASSEQGWGGNTIYF
TRBD2	NA	TRBV28	13	TRBJ2-7	TGTGCCAGCAGATCCTCTCGCGGGGGCGAGCAGTACTTC	CASRSSRGGEQYF
TRBD2	NA	TRBV29-1	15	TRBJ2-3	TGCACTATATCAGGGGCGGGAGGCCCCACAGATACGCAGTATTTT	CTISGAGGPTDTQYF
NA	NA	TRBV5-5	15	TRBJ1-1	TGTGCCAGCAGCTACCGGGGCGGAATGAACACTGAAGCTTTCTTT	CASSYRGGMNTEAFF
NA	few	TRBV5-1	13	TRBJ1-1	TGCGCCAGCAGCTTGGCGGGGAACACTGAAGCTTTCTTT	CASSLAGNTEAFF
NA	NA	TRBV11-3	13	TRBJ2-4	TGTGCCAGCAGCTTAGGAGAGGGGGACATTCAGTACTTC	CASSLGEGDIQYF
NA	NA	TRBV5-1	14	TRBJ2-7	TGCGCCAGCAGCTTGGCCGGGGAAGCCTACGAGCAGTACTTC	CASSLAGEAYEQYF
NA	NA	TRBV7-2	16	TRBJ2-5	TGTGCCAGCAGCCGCAAGGGCGGCTTTTTACAAGAGACCCAGTACTTC	CASSRKGGFLQETQYF
NA	NA	TRBV5-1	14	TRBJ1-1	TGCGCCAGCAGCCCCACTTGGGGACGTTCAGAAGCTTTCTTT	CASSPTWGRSEAFF
NA	NA	TRBV11-2	17	TRBJ2-1	TGTGCCAGCAGCTTTAGGCCCCTTTGGCAGGGGATGAATGAGCAGTTCTTC	CASSFRPLWQGMNEQFF
NA	many	TRBV28	16	TRBJ1-5	TGTGCCAGCAGTTCCCCGGGACACCCTAGCAATCAGCCCCAGCATTTT	CASSSPGHPSNQPQHF
NA	NA	TRBV5-1	13	TRBJ2-7	TGCGCCAGCAGCCAGATACCAGGGTCTGGGCAGTACTTC	CASSQIPGSGQYF
NA	few	TRBV2	14	TRBJ2-7	TGTGCCAGCAGTGAAGGGAATAGCGGCTACGAGCAGTACTTC	CASSEGNSGYEQYF
NA	NA	TRBV19	15	TRBJ1-4	TGTGCCAGTAAGGAGGCGGGGGCAACTAATGAAAAACTGTTTTTT	CASKEAGATNEKLFF
TRBD2	NA	TRBV7-3	17	TRBJ2-2	TGTGCCAGCAGCCGGGGACTAGCGGGAACGAACACCGGGGAGCTGTTTTTT	CASSRGLAGTNTGELFF
NA	NA	TRBV19	15	TRBJ2-5	TGTGCCAGTAGTATTTTCAGGGACGGGCGGACGACCCAGTACTTC	CASSIFRDGRTTQYF
TRBD2	NA	TRBV19	16	TRBJ2-5	TGTGCCAGTAGTTTTGGGACTAGCGGGAGGGGAGAGACCCAGTACTTC	CASSFGTSGRGETQYF
NA	NA	TRBV27	16	TRBJ2-1	TGTGCCAGCAGACCCCTCGTCGGGCAGATCTACAATGAGCAGTTCTTC	CASRPLVGQIYNEQFF
NA	NA	TRBV7-8	17	TRBJ1-2	TGTGCCAGCAGCTTGGTCATCCGGCCGTCAACTAACTATGGCTACACCTTC	CASSLVIRPSTNYGYTF
TRBD1	NA	TRBV19	16	TRBJ1-5	TGTGCCAGTAGGGTAACAGGGGGACAGGGGTATCAGCCCCAGCATTTT	CASRVTGGQGYQPQHF
NA	many	TRBV13	13	TRBJ2-5	TGTGCCAGCAGCTTAGGACGCCCCGGGACCCAGTACTTC	CASSLGRPGTQYF
NA	NA	TRBV28	15	TRBJ1-4	TGTGCCAGCAGTTTATCGCGGGGGGCTAATGAAAAACTGTTTTTT	CASSLSRGANEKLFF
NA	NA	TRBV28	13	TRBJ2-7	TGTGCCAGCAGTTTAAAATTCTACTACGAGCAGTACTTC	CASSLKFYYEQYF
NA	few	TRBV2	12	TRBJ1-2	TGTGCCAGCAGTGGGGCAGGGGCCGGCTACACCTTC	CASSGAGAGYTF
NA	once	TRBV7-6	14	TRBJ2-5	TGTGCCAGCAGCCCCGGGGTCCGAGGAGAGACCCAGTACTTC	CASSPGVRGETQYF
NA	many	TRBV5-1	13	TRBJ1-1	TGCGCCAGTAGAACTGACAGTTACACTGAAGCTTTCTTT	CASRTDSYTEAFF
NA	NA	TRBV5-1	11	TRBJ2-1	TGCGCCAGCAGCTTCGAGCGGGAGCAGTTCTTC	CASSFEREQFF
NA	NA	TRBV30	12	TRBJ2-5	TGTGCCTGGAGTGCACAGCAAGAGGCCCAGTACTTC	CAWSAQQEAQYF
TRBD2	once	TRBV19	17	TRBJ2-1	TGTGCCATCGGAGGGGGGCCGAGACTAGCGGGTGGTAGTGAGCAGTTCTTC	CAIGGGPRLAGGSEQFF
NA	NA	TRBV5-1	18	TRBJ1-1	TGCGCCAGCAGCTACCTCTCTGAGGCTAGCCTTTTGAACACTGAAGCTTTCTTT	CASSYLSEASLLNTEAFF
NA	NA	TRBV7-2	15	TRBJ2-7	TGTGCCAGCAGCTTCTCTAGAATGCCCTCCTACGAGCAGTACTTC	CASSFSRMPSYEQYF
NA	NA	TRBV12-2	18	TRBJ2-3	TGTGCAAGTCGCCACTCCCCTCCCAATAGCGGGAGTACAGATACGCAGTATTTT	CASRHSPPNSGSTDTQYF